This T cell receptor (beta chain) was recovered during a study of cytomegalovirus exposure and HLA in healthy donors. Study outcomes and limitations: HLA alleles were associated with roughly 17,000 TCR beta sequences in a later analysis at 0.05 false discovery rate.

With 3 bases clipped from V and 3 bases from J, the junction kept 16 bases outside the gene matches. This CDR3 has 19 residues. Germline V lookup: CDR1 SGHRS, CDR2 YFSETQ. PCR primers comprised 60 Vbeta and 13 Jbeta primers. Method: immunoSEQ multiplex PCR; TCRdb's copy keeps in-frame clones and lacks some. The data contain some 96,000 clones, approximately 80% of them singletons. This clone showed up just once. The antigen remains undetermined. The rearrangement uses TRBV5-1 and TRBJ2-3; TRBD2 matches at 10 bases. The TCR was taken from a female donor in good health and CMV-seronegative. The sequenced material came from PBMCs. The DNA for the CDR3 is TGCGCCAGCAGCTGGGTCCTCAGTCAATTTAGCGGGAGGACAGATACGCAGTATTTT. Protein product: CASSWVLSQFSGRTDTQYF. Full variable domain (missing parts from reference TRBV5-1 and TRBJ2-3): KAGVTQTPRYLIKTRGQQVTLSCSPISGHRSVSWYQQTPGQGLQFLFEYFSETQRNKGNFPGRFSGRQFSNSRSEMNVSTLELGDSALYLCASSWVLSQFSGRTDTQYFGPGTRLTVL.